This T cell receptor (beta chain) was captured in a study of T-cell reconstitution after alpha-beta-depleted transplantation in children. Unique molecular identifiers were incorporated into the prepared TCRbeta library. Using its own MiXCR run on the PCR reads, TCRdb lists one record per CDR3 protein. The data show around 400,000 distinct CDR3 sequences, with approximately 11% seen just once and about 5% held by the top ten. The germline CDR1 and CDR2 sequences are MNHNS and SASEGT. CDR3 length: 13 residues. V dropped 5 bases and J dropped 4 bases, with 12 bases sitting between them. This TCR came from a human donor who donated a stem cell graft to a child with acute myeloid leukemia. The J gene is TRBJ2-7, the V gene TRBV6-1; D not resolved. Source: PBMCs from the stem cell graft donor, taken from the stem cell graft. The CDR3 DNA is TGTGCCAGCAGTCCCCGCAGCCGTTACGAGCAGTACTTC. This gives the protein CASSPRSRYEQYF.